The next 13 T cell receptor beta chains were all read from a single sample in a study of shared clonotypes between healthy human individuals. Generated by immunoSEQ multiplex PCR, the TCRdb table keeps only in-frame clones and is missing some. In the table there are roughly 2 million clones, 95% of which are singletons. The specimen sequenced was naive CD4+ T cells sorted from blood. Subset noted: CD45RA+ positively selected. Receptors originate from a man between 18 and 35 years old in good health.

CDR3 coding DNA: TGCGCCAGCAGCTTGGATACCGGGACAGGGAGCGAAAAACTGTTTTTT. Encoded protein: CASSLDTGTGSEKLFF. V and J are TRBV5-1 and TRBJ1-4, with 9 bases identical to TRBD1. The germline gives CDR1 SGHRS, CDR2 YFSETQ. Trimming took 0 bases from V and 8 from J; bases not matched to a gene: 8. This CDR3 is 16 amino acids long.

The rearrangement joins TRBV30 to TRBJ2-2; 10 nucleotides match TRBD2. Per germline, CDR1 GTSNPN and CDR2 SVGIG (reference sequence). The V segment lost 3 bases and the J segment 2 bases; nucleotides outside the gene matches: 3. The CDR3 loop spans 15 amino acids. This CDR3 reads CAWRQLAGNTGELFF. In nucleotides, the CDR3 is TGTGCCTGGAGGCAACTAGCGGGAAACACCGGGGAGCTGTTTTTT.

The CDR3 loop reads CAIRRGQEGNSPLHF. As DNA, the CDR3 is TGTGCCATCAGAAGAGGACAAGAAGGTAATTCACCCCTCCACTTT. The chain combines TRBV10-3 with TRBJ1-6; D is possibly TRBD1 (5 bases). Deletions cut 6 bases from V and 6 bases from J, with 15 bases between. Germline-derived CDR1 and CDR2 are ENHRY and SYGVKD. The CDR3 has 15 residues.

This clone was seen only once. The chain couples TRBV7-2 to TRBJ2-2; 8 positions agree with TRBD1. In germline, CDR1 is SGHTA, CDR2 FQGNSA. The CDR3 is made up of 15 amino acids. Germline trimming cut 5 bases from V and 7 bases from J; bases unmatched to any gene: 9. The CDR3 here is CASSPRTGSGGELFF. The CDR3 DNA reads as TGTGCCAGCAGCCCAAGGACAGGGAGTGGCGGGGAGCTGTTTTTT.

J is TRBJ1-2 and V is TRBV29-1; 7 bases are shared with TRBD1. The J segment lost 5 bases and the V segment lost 6 bases, leaving 12 bases of the junction unmatched. Germline loops: CDR1 SQVTM, CDR2 ANQGSEA. The CDR3 has 14 residues. CDR3 DNA sequence: TGCAGCGTCACCGGGACAGAGAAAGTTTATGGCTACACCTTC. This gives the protein CSVTGTEKVYGYTF.

V is TRBV2 and J is TRBJ1-1; D not certain. Germline CDR1 SNHLY, CDR2 FYNNEI. The CDR3 is made up of 14 amino acids. Trimming shortened V by 3 bases and J by 0 bases, and 8 bases separated the two germline ends. CDR3 sequence reads: CASSERVMNTEAFF. The CDR3 DNA sequence: TGTGCCAGCAGTGAGCGGGTCATGAACACTGAAGCTTTCTTT. The full variable domain, completed using reference TRBV2 and TRBJ1-1, is EPEVTQTPSHQVTQMGQEVILRCVPISNHLYFYWYRQILGQKVEFLVSFYNNEISEKSEIFDDQFSVERPDGSNFTLKIRSTKLEDSAMYFCASSERVMNTEAFFGQGTRLTVV.

The chain recombines TRBV11-2 with TRBJ2-7; D perhaps matches TRBD2 (6 bases). V was pared by 0 bases and J by 0 bases, with 15 bases between. The CDR3 runs to 17 residues. Germline CDR1 is SGHAT and CDR2 is FQNNGV. Here the CDR3 reads CASSLDQTSWSSYEQYF. Written as DNA, the CDR3 is TGTGCCAGCAGCTTAGATCAAACTAGCTGGAGCTCCTACGAGCAGTACTTC.

The chain links TRBV9 to TRBJ2-5; the match to TRBD2 covers 9 bases. V dropped 4 bases and J dropped 5; count of bases not matched to a gene: 6. Germline V CDR1 and CDR2: SGDLS, YYNGEE. This CDR3 has 14 amino acids. Written as DNA, the CDR3 is TGTGCCAGCAGCCCGGGACTAGCTCGTGAGACCCAGTACTTC. The encoded protein is CASSPGLARETQYF.

This chain connects TRBV4-1 to TRBJ1-5; D ambiguous. V was trimmed by 0 bases and J by 6 bases, leaving 12 bases between them. CDR3 length: 15 amino acids. From germline, CDR1 is MGHRA and CDR2 YSYEKL. CDR3 sequence: CASSQDASEGQPQHF. The CDR3 coding sequence is TGCGCCAGCAGCCAAGACGCCTCCGAAGGTCAGCCCCAGCATTTT.

This sequence joins TRBV4-1 and TRBJ1-1, with unresolved D. Deletions cut 1 base from V and 3 bases from J, with 9 bases between. This CDR3 spans 14 amino acids. Germline assignment: CDR1 MGHRA and CDR2 YSYEKL. The CDR3 DNA sequence: TGCGCCAGCAGCCAAGTCGCCCGCTACACTGAAGCTTTCTTT. Translation gives CASSQVARYTEAFF.

The J gene is TRBJ1-6, the V gene TRBV6-6; TRBD1 might be the D (6 bases). V was cut by 2 bases and J by 1 base, with 9 bases left in between. Germline-derived CDR1 and CDR2 are MNHNY and SVGAGI (reference sequence). This CDR3 is 16 amino acids long. As DNA, the CDR3 is TGTGCCAGCAGTTACAGACAGGTTTCCTATAATTCACCCCTCCACTTT. It translates to CASSYRQVSYNSPLHF.

The chain joins TRBV14 to TRBJ1-1; D perhaps matches TRBD1 (5 bases). The CDR3 is 16 residues long. Germline V CDR1 and CDR2: SGHDN, FVKESK. V lost 4 bases to trimming and J lost 4 bases, with 19 bases between them. CDR3: CASSRARTIVPTEAFF. CDR3 sequence (DNA): TGTGCCAGCAGCCGCGCAAGGACAATCGTCCCCACTGAAGCTTTCTTT. The full variable domain, in which reference TRBV14 and TRBJ1-1 provide the parts outside the CDR3, is EAGVTQFPSHSVIEKGQTVTLRCDPISGHDNLYWYRRVMGKEIKFLLHFVKESKQDESGMPNNRFLAERTGGTYSTLKVQPAELEDSGVYFCASSRARTIVPTEAFFGQGTRLTVV.

This clone was observed a single time. The chain combines TRBV14 with TRBJ2-7; the match to TRBD2 covers 14 bases. Per germline, CDR1 SGHDN and CDR2 FVKESK. J lost 0 bases, V lost 0 bases, and 7 bases had no gene match. The CDR3 contains 19 residues. The CDR3 DNA sequence: TGTGCCAGCAGCCAAGATCGGACTAGCGGGAGGCCGAGCTCCTACGAGCAGTACTTC. The encoded protein is CASSQDRTSGRPSSYEQYF. The whole variable domain, filled in from reference TRBV14 and TRBJ2-7, reads EAGVTQFPSHSVIEKGQTVTLRCDPISGHDNLYWYRRVMGKEIKFLLHFVKESKQDESGMPNNRFLAERTGGTYSTLKVQPAELEDSGVYFCASSQDRTSGRPSSYEQYFGPGTRLTVT.